This T cell receptor beta chain was sequenced in a study of T cell repertoires in cytomegalovirus infection. On this clonotype: Its antigen is currently unknown.

In TCRdb, the reads were re-called with MiXCR into one record per CDR3 protein. This repertoire shows 60,000 to 80,000 distinct CDR3 sequences, roughly 21% found once; its top ten account for over 60%. J gave up 0 bases and V 6 bases, and 9 bases lay outside the gene matches. This CDR3 has 16 residues. The germline CDR1 and CDR2 sequences are SEHNR and FQNEAQ (reference sequence). This specimen consisted of CD8+ T cells from cultured PBMCs, obtained from culture after CMV antigen stimulation. V and J are TRBV7-9 and TRBJ1-1, with 8 bases lining up with TRBD1. This clonotype was sampled from a human donor in good health (CMV status not recorded). Some clones in this sample may be carry-over from other donors' samples. DNA for the CDR3: TGTGCCAGCAGAAGCGGGACAGGTGCGGTGAACACTGAAGCTTTCTTT. Its translation is CASRSGTGAVNTEAFF.